The 2 T cell receptor beta chains below come from one sample, sequenced in a study of shared clonotypes between healthy human individuals. The repertoire was sequenced with immunoSEQ multiplex PCR; TCRdb's copy has only in-frame clones and lacks some. The data contain under 850,000 clones, around 70% of them singletons. Source material: memory CD4+ T cells sorted from blood. The subset denotes: CD45RA-negative fraction. Receptor source: a woman aged 25 to 45 in good health.

The CDR3 sequence is CASSDGVSSTDTQYF. In nucleotides, the CDR3 is TGCGCCAGCAGTGACGGCGTCAGCAGCACAGATACGCAGTATTTT. The J gene is TRBJ2-3, the V gene TRBV10-1; D ambiguous. V was trimmed by 3 bases and J by 0 bases, leaving 10 bases between them. Germline loops: CDR1 WNHNN, CDR2 SYGVQD (reference sequence). The CDR3 runs to 15 residues.

V usage is TRBV19 and J usage is TRBJ1-1, with a possible D match to TRBD1 (6 bases). This CDR3 spans 14 amino acids. V lost 7 bases to trimming and J lost 4 bases, with 16 bases between them. Germline CDR1 is LNHDA and CDR2 is SQIVND (reference sequence). The CDR3 DNA is TGTGCCAGTACCTTACACAGGGTTGGCACTGAAGCTTTCTTT. It yields the protein CASTLHRVGTEAFF.